This is a list of T cell receptor beta chains from one sample in a study of Graves' ophthalmopathy and Graves' hyperthyroidism. TCRdb recomputed calls from the multiplex PCR reads with MiXCR, one row per CDR3 protein. Among about 230,000 distinct CDR3 sequences, roughly 50% were seen once, and the ten largest hold roughly 45%. The sample comprised peripheral blood. Source of these receptors: an adult man with Graves' ophthalmopathy. CDR3s leave out the opening cysteine and the closing phenylalanine or tryptophan. D genes are given only for firm matches.

j_call	d_call	v_call	cdr3_aa
TRBJ2-7	-	TRBV7-3	ASSLTYGYEQY
TRBJ2-7	TRBD1	TRBV7-9	ASSGNRGYEQY
TRBJ1-5	-	TRBV4-1	ASSQPKEGRSNQPQH
TRBJ1-1	-	TRBV7-9	ASSLEGQRNTEAF
TRBJ2-5	TRBD1	TRBV10-3	AISDVQGAVYQETQY
TRBJ1-6	TRBD1	TRBV11-2	ASSSERTGRNSPLH
TRBJ2-7	-	TRBV5-3	ASSQGAWGERSYEQY
TRBJ2-5	-	TRBV24-1	ATSDSGELGETQY
TRBJ2-7	-	TRBV5-1	ASSLGIGPYEQY
TRBJ2-7	-	TRBV28	ASSGGAYEQY
TRBJ1-1	-	TRBV29-1	SVGGGRGEAF
TRBJ2-7	-	TRBV7-3	ASSLRLGRPSYEQY
TRBJ1-5	-	TRBV5-4	ASSSGNQPQH
TRBJ2-5	TRBD2	TRBV7-3	ASSLIGRLAGGLETQY
-	TRBD1	TRBV20-1	SARDSDRIGNEQF
TRBJ1-3	-	TRBV20-1	SARYSGNSGNTIY
TRBJ1-1	-	TRBV29-1	SVEDDPGMAEAF
TRBJ1-1	-	TRBV10-3	AISQASLNTEAF
TRBJ2-5	TRBD1	TRBV14	ASSQDWQDRGAGETQY
TRBJ2-7	TRBD2	TRBV19	ASSIGLAGTEQY
TRBJ1-3	TRBD1	TRBV20-1	SARGAGGKVTGNTIY
TRBJ1-6	-	TRBV4-2	ASSQTVVGDSPLH
TRBJ1-4	-	TRBV7-2	ASSLGTGPNEKLF
TRBJ2-7	-	TRBV10-2	ASTEWRGTYEQY
TRBJ2-5	TRBD2	TRBV7-9	ASSGGGSETQY
TRBJ2-5	-	TRBV12-3/TRBV12-4	ASRRDWDGRETQY
TRBJ1-6	-	TRBV11-2	ASSLAGWNSPLH
TRBJ1-2	-	TRBV14	VAAWLKGMDYGYT
TRBJ1-6	-	TRBV7-2	ASSLVTASNSPLH
TRBJ2-7	-	TRBV6-2/TRBV6-3	ASGDGVVREQY
TRBJ2-2	TRBD1	TRBV15	ATSTRQGATNTGELF
TRBJ2-3	TRBD2	TRBV20-1	SAPSGGAGDTQY
TRBJ1-2	-	TRBV3-1	ASSPAPGGYT
TRBJ2-7	-	TRBV7-8	ASSPFGQNSYEQY
TRBJ2-1	TRBD2	TRBV20-1	SGSGRPNEQF
-	-	TRBV9	ASSRDHSSTDTQY
TRBJ2-5	-	TRBV7-7	ASSFATGRGETQY
TRBJ2-5	TRBD2	TRBV7-8	ASSSRDPGPAGGRETQY
TRBJ1-1	-	TRBV7-2	ASSLAGRQWTEAF
TRBJ2-5	TRBD2	TRBV10-3	AAPGTIQETQY
-	-	TRBV5-1	ASSYGSPYNEQF
TRBJ1-5	-	TRBV24-1	ATMGGGNQPQH
TRBJ1-2	-	TRBV2	ASSNTGYSYGYT
TRBJ2-7	TRBD1	TRBV12-3/TRBV12-4	ASSRREGAEQY
TRBJ2-2	TRBD2	TRBV7-9	AGSASGPNTGELF
TRBJ1-1	-	TRBV20-1	SARDQSLRTEAF
TRBJ2-7	-	TRBV19	ASSTGPSSYEQY
TRBJ1-1	-	TRBV9	ASSPPVLNTEAF
TRBJ2-7	-	TRBV11-1	ASSLARGRGAYEQY
TRBJ2-5	-	TRBV29-1	SVSDLGKGD
TRBJ1-2	-	TRBV6-1	ASSPYSGYT
TRBJ1-1	-	TRBV20-1	SASADPRRTNTEAF
TRBJ1-2	-	TRBV20-1	SARGGAGNYGYT
TRBJ1-2	-	TRBV5-6	ASSFRPNERDGYI
TRBJ2-5	TRBD2	TRBV20-1	SARDSLSGGAQETQY
TRBJ1-5	-	TRBV2	ASSVGEASNQPQH
TRBJ2-5	-	TRBV7-9	ASSDQTVWTQY
TRBJ2-6	-	TRBV7-9	ASSPSPGTGSGANVLT
TRBJ2-7	TRBD1	TRBV5-1	ASSPSGTGHPYEQY
TRBJ2-7	-	TRBV7-2	ASSLAFSNPDYEQY